The rows below give T cell receptor beta chains drawn from one sample of a study of blood T cell repertoires in COVID-19. Clones were sequenced by immunoSEQ multiplex PCR, and TCRdb holds only the in-frame ones, with some missing. Among just over 250,000 clones listed, 88% were seen once. Sequencing used peripheral blood. The receptors here all came from a man between 60 and 70 years old who had recovered from COVID-19. Both conserved end residues are part of each CDR3. A D gene is named only where the DNA matches it firmly. Clone size, where shown, is once, few, many, or a class for clones that have expanded.

>NA|TRBJ1-4|NA|TRBV6-1
CASSEPRLSHEKLFF
TGTGCCAGCAGTGAACCTCGGTTGTCCCATGAAAAACTGTTTTTT
>NA|TRBJ2-2|TRBD1|TRBV18
CASSPRQGDLNTGELFF
TGTGCCAGCTCACCGCGACAGGGGGATCTAAACACCGGGGAGCTGTTTTTT
>NA|TRBJ2-7|TRBD2|TRBV5-4
CASSPRAGDSYEQYF
TGTGCCAGCAGTCCCCGGGCGGGGGACTCCTACGAGCAGTACTTC
>NA|TRBJ2-7|TRBD2|TRBV15
CATSQGAGGIYEQYF
TGTGCCACCAGTCAGGGAGCGGGGGGGATCTACGAGCAGTACTTC
>NA|TRBJ2-2|TRBD1|TRBV5-1
CASSRWGQHTGELFF
TGCGCCAGCAGCCGGTGGGGACAGCACACCGGGGAGCTGTTTTTT
>NA|TRBJ1-2|NA|TRBV7-2
CASSLVFRVGYTF
TGTGCCAGCAGCTTAGTCTTTCGGGTTGGCTACACCTTC
>NA|TRBJ2-1|TRBD1|TRBV9
CASSGQGASNEQFF
TGTGCCAGCAGCGGACAGGGGGCATCCAATGAGCAGTTCTTC
>NA|TRBJ1-2|TRBD1|TRBV5-1
CASSLDGWDRRDYGYTF
TGCGCCAGCAGCTTGGATGGCTGGGACAGGCGTGACTATGGCTACACCTTC
>NA|TRBJ2-5|NA|TRBV10-3
CAISGRDKSQETQYF
TGTGCCATCAGCGGCCGGGACAAGTCTCAAGAGACCCAGTACTTC
>NA|TRBJ2-7|TRBD1|TRBV27
CASSSGQVSEQYF
TGTGCCAGCAGTTCGGGACAGGTCAGCGAGCAGTACTTC
>NA|TRBJ2-6|NA|TRBV7-7
CASSPGISGANVLTF
TGTGCCAGCAGCCCGGGGATCTCTGGGGCCAACGTCCTGACTTTC
>NA|TRBJ2-1|TRBD2|TRBV9
CASSVMPLAGSYNEQFF
TGTGCCAGCAGCGTAATGCCACTAGCGGGCTCCTACAATGAGCAGTTCTTC
>NA|TRBJ2-3|NA|TRBV3-1/TRBV3-2
CASSQGGGVGDTQYF
TGTGCCAGCAGCCAAGGGGGCGGGGTCGGAGATACGCAGTATTTT
>NA|TRBJ1-1|NA|TRBV7-7
CASSTDTNTEAFF
TGTGCTAGCAGCACGGACACGAACACTGAAGCTTTCTTT
>NA|TRBJ2-1|NA|TRBV6-5
CASSPRTRYNEQFF
TGTGCCAGCAGTCCCCGGACACGATACAATGAGCAGTTCTTC
>NA|TRBJ2-1|NA|TRBV11-2
CASSLVGNEQFF
TGTGCCAGCAGCTTAGTCGGTAATGAGCAGTTCTTC
>medium-sized|TRBJ1-1|NA|TRBV25-1
CASSPGFEAFF
TGTGCCAGCAGCCCGGGATTTGAAGCTTTCTTT
>NA|TRBJ2-7|NA|TRBV6-5
CASSYSTLDSPYEQYF
TGTGCCAGCAGTTACTCGACCTTGGACAGTCCCTACGAGCAGTACTTC
>NA|TRBJ2-2|NA|TRBV10-2
CASRSAGELFF
TGCGCCAGTAGAAGCGCCGGGGAGCTGTTTTTT
>NA|TRBJ1-1|NA|TRBV6-5
CASRPTGINTEAFF
TGTGCCAGCAGACCGACAGGCATTAACACTGAAGCTTTCTTT
>few|TRBJ1-1|NA|TRBV6-5
CASRAPGKRNTEAFF
TGTGCCAGCAGGGCTCCGGGAAAGAGGAACACTGAAGCTTTCTTT
>NA|TRBJ2-5|TRBD2|TRBV19
CASSIPGGVGSQETQYF
TGTGCCAGTAGTATACCTGGGGGGGTGGGGTCCCAAGAGACCCAGTACTTC
>NA|TRBJ1-4|NA|TRBV6-1
CASSEVREKLFF
TGTGCCAGCAGTGAAGTGAGGGAAAAACTGTTTTTT
>NA|TRBJ2-5|NA|TRBV9
CASSAARGETQYF
TGTGCCAGCAGCGCCGCCCGGGGAGAGACCCAGTACTTC
>NA|TRBJ2-3|TRBD2|TRBV7-7
CASSPGLGDTDTQYF
TGTGCTAGCAGTCCGGGACTAGGGGACACAGATACGCAGTATTTT
>once|TRBJ2-3|TRBD2|TRBV5-1
CASSSGTSGDTQYF
TGCGCCAGCAGCTCGGGGACTAGCGGAGATACGCAGTATTTT
>NA|TRBJ2-5|TRBD2|TRBV30
CAGISGGGRETQYF
TGTGCCGGAATATCGGGAGGGGGGCGAGAGACCCAGTACTTC
>NA|TRBJ1-2|NA|TRBV12-3/TRBV12-4
CASSLDRLYGYTF
TGTGCCAGCAGTTTAGACAGGCTTTATGGCTACACCTTC
>NA|TRBJ1-5|TRBD1|TRBV18
CASSPRQGSDQPQHF
TGTGCCAGCTCACCACGACAGGGTAGCGATCAGCCCCAGCATTTT
>NA|TRBJ2-7|TRBD2|TRBV10-3
CAISESGRGNEQYF
TGTGCCATCAGTGAGTCTGGGCGGGGGAACGAGCAGTACTTC
>NA|TRBJ1-1|NA|TRBV5-6
CASSPLGGVTEAFF
TGTGCCAGCAGCCCCCTTGGCGGCGTCACTGAAGCTTTCTTT
>NA|TRBJ1-1|NA|TRBV7-9
CASSLVRGLRGTEAFF
TGTGCCAGCAGCTTAGTACGAGGCTTGAGAGGGACTGAAGCTTTCTTT
>NA|TRBJ1-6|NA|TRBV9
CASSESGRARGSPLHF
TGTGCCAGCAGCGAGAGCGGACGGGCCCGAGGATCACCCCTCCACTTT
>NA|TRBJ1-2|TRBD1|TRBV18
CASSPTRDRMDYGYTF
TGTGCCAGCTCACCAACCCGGGACAGGATGGACTATGGCTACACCTTC
>NA|TRBJ1-6|NA|TRBV9
CASSVGQGWSYNSPLHF
TGTGCCAGCAGCGTAGGGCAGGGTTGGTCCTATAATTCACCCCTCCACTTT
>NA|TRBJ1-1|TRBD1|TRBV27
CASSLRTGGPEAFF
TGTGCCAGCAGTTTAAGGACAGGGGGGCCCGAAGCTTTCTTT
>NA|TRBJ2-7|TRBD1|TRBV6-2/TRBV6-3
CASTPLGTAYEQYF
TGTGCCAGCACCCCCCTTGGGACAGCTTACGAGCAGTACTTC
>NA|TRBJ2-4|NA|TRBV19
CASSIGRASPENIQYF
TGTGCCAGTAGTATAGGGCGGGCTAGCCCTGAAAACATTCAGTACTTC
>NA|TRBJ1-1|TRBD1|TRBV7-9
CASSLHLKGASTEAFF
TGTGCCAGCAGCTTACATCTAAAGGGGGCGAGCACTGAAGCTTTCTTT
>NA|TRBJ1-2|TRBD1|TRBV3-1/TRBV3-2
CASSDRTGFIGYTF
TGTGCCAGCAGCGACCGGACAGGATTTATAGGCTACACCTTC
>NA|TRBJ2-7|TRBD2|TRBV7-9
CANLAPSGGPKENSYEQYF
TGTGCCAACCTCGCCCCTAGCGGGGGGCCCAAAGAGAACTCCTACGAGCAGTACTTC
>NA|TRBJ1-1|NA|TRBV6-5
CASNGVLGTEAFF
TGTGCCAGCAACGGGGTTTTGGGCACTGAAGCTTTCTTT
>few|TRBJ2-2|TRBD2|TRBV5-5
CASSRTSGGAAGELFF
TGTGCCAGCAGTCGGACTAGCGGGGGGGCCGCCGGGGAGCTGTTTTTT
>NA|TRBJ2-1|NA|TRBV7-3
CASSLTANEQFF
TGTGCCAGCAGCTTAACGGCCAATGAGCAGTTCTTC
>few|TRBJ1-4|TRBD1|TRBV19
CASRPDRVANEKLFF
TGTGCCAGTAGGCCCGACAGGGTGGCTAATGAAAAACTGTTTTTT
>NA|TRBJ2-3|TRBD2|TRBV3-1/TRBV3-2
CASSPRLAGALTDTQYF
TGTGCCAGCAGCCCCAGACTAGCGGGGGCCCTCACAGATACGCAGTATTTT
>NA|TRBJ1-1|NA|TRBV5-1
CASIGHMNTEAFF
TGCGCCAGCATAGGACATATGAACACTGAAGCTTTCTTT
>NA|TRBJ1-1|NA|TRBV7-2
CASSREMNTEAFF
TGTGCCAGCAGCCGCGAGATGAACACTGAAGCTTTCTTT
>NA|TRBJ1-2|TRBD1|TRBV6-5
CASSYSGGKGYTF
TGTGCCAGCAGTTACTCAGGGGGCAAGGGCTACACCTTC
>NA|TRBJ1-2|NA|TRBV27
CASSYGGQTRGYTF
TGTGCCAGCAGTTATGGCGGGCAGACGAGGGGCTACACCTTC
>NA|TRBJ2-3|TRBD2|TRBV19
CASSMSSGGAIDTQYF
TGTGCCAGTAGTATGAGCAGCGGGGGGGCAATAGATACGCAGTATTTT
>NA|TRBJ2-5|TRBD2|TRBV27
CASSLAGGSQETQYF
TGTGCCAGCAGTTTAGCGGGGGGAAGCCAAGAGACCCAGTACTTC
>few|TRBJ1-2|NA|TRBV7-8
CASSLEGRNYGYTF
TGTGCCAGCAGCTTAGAAGGCAGGAACTATGGCTACACCTTC
>NA|TRBJ1-2|NA|TRBV7-6
CASSPRPRGSANYGYTF
TGTGCCAGCAGTCCACGACCCAGGGGTTCAGCTAACTATGGCTACACCTTC